This paragraph reports one TCR beta chain. Using immunoSEQ multiplex PCR, the repertoire was profiled, and TCRdb retains in-frame clones only, with some absent. The sample holds over 45,000 clones, 75% to 85% seen once. This entry comes from a study of early stage breast cancer tumors. The V gene's germline CDR1 is SGHTS and CDR2 YDEGEE. The CDR3 is 16 residues long. Unmatched junction bases numbered 9, after V lost 1 base and J lost 7 bases. The receptor was derived from a person aged 45-65 years with breast cancer. V gene TRBV5-8 combines with J gene TRBJ1-4; 8 nucleotides agree with TRBD1. The sample comprised blood. The CDR3 loop is CASSLWVGQGSEKLFF. The CDR3 coding sequence is TGTGCCAGCAGCTTGTGGGTTGGACAGGGATCTGAAAAACTGTTTTTT.